These 4 T cell receptor beta chains originate from one sample sequenced in a study of post-analysis software for immune sequencing data. For these TCRs, the target antigens are not known. The TCR beta cDNA libraries contained unique molecular identifiers. TCRdb reprocessed the PCR reads with MiXCR, giving one entry per CDR3 protein. Of 820,000 or so distinct CDR3 sequences listed, about 50% are singletons. Findings and limits, study-wide: Controls showed lower frequencies than patients for several TRBV segments, and TRBV5-6, TRBV5-1 and TRBV20-1 were among these.

The sample was blood. These receptors came from a girl aged 10 to 17 with multiple sclerosis.

This sequence joins TRBV15 and TRBJ2-7; no reliable D call. The V gene lost 0 bases and the J gene lost 3 bases, with 9 bases spanning the gap. Germline V lookup: CDR1 LNHNV, CDR2 YYDKDF (reference sequence). The CDR3 sequence is 14 residues long. The DNA for the CDR3 is TGTGCCACCAGCAGAGAGAGAGTTCGCTACGAGCAGTACTTC. The encoded protein is CATSRERVRYEQYF.

This clonotype was picked up a small number of times. CDR3 region: CASSRDFLYNEQFF. The CDR3, as DNA: TGTGCCAGCAGCCGGGACTTCCTTTACAATGAGCAGTTCTTC. V and J are TRBV3-1 and TRBJ2-1, with D possibly matching TRBD2 (6 bases). CDR1 LGHDT and CDR2 YNNKEL come from the germline V gene (reference sequence). Trimming shortened V by 4 bases and J by 4 bases, and 11 bases separated the two germline ends. CDR3 length: 14 residues.

This clonotype was seen a few times. This chain joins TRBV11-2 and TRBJ2-3; D possibly corresponds to TRBD1 (6 bases). Trimming shortened V by 2 bases and J by 7 bases, and 10 bases separated the two germline ends. The V gene's germline CDR1 is SGHAT and CDR2 FQNNGV. The CDR3 extends over 13 amino acids. CDR3 in amino acids: CASSLSRGHTQYF. The CDR3 DNA sequence: TGTGCCAGCAGCTTAAGCAGGGGACATACGCAGTATTTT.

This clonotype occurred a few times. This chain connects TRBV5-1 to TRBJ2-1, with D maybe TRBD1 (5 bases). CDR1 is SGHRS and CDR2 is YFSETQ in the germline V gene. CDR3 size: 14 residues. Between the trimmed V and J ends, which lost 2 bases and 6 bases, there was a span of 12 bases. The CDR3 is CASSFRTLTNEQFF. CDR3 DNA sequence: TGCGCCAGCAGCTTCAGGACACTCACCAATGAGCAGTTCTTC.